These 22 T cell receptor beta chains were sequenced from one sample in a study of blood T cell repertoires in COVID-19. The data were produced by immunoSEQ multiplex PCR, yet TCRdb's version contains in-frame clones alone and is incomplete. The sample has about 21,000 clones, approximately 90% seen once. The material sequenced was peripheral blood. The receptors were gathered from a man in his 70s with active COVID-19.

This chain joins TRBV2 and TRBJ2-1; 8 nucleotides line up with TRBD2. With V trimmed by 6 bases and J by 4 bases, 11 bases remained unmatched. The CDR3 has 16 amino acids. In germline, CDR1 is SNHLY, CDR2 FYNNEI. The CDR3 here is CASRPAPGGRYNEQFF. Written as DNA, the CDR3 is TGTGCCAGCAGACCGGCCCCGGGAGGGCGGTACAATGAGCAGTTCTTC.

The chain combines TRBV6-5 with TRBJ1-1, with TRBD1 matching over 7 bases. The CDR3 length is 13 residues. Germline V lookup: CDR1 MNHEY, CDR2 SVGAGI. V lost 5 bases and J lost 7; bases outside the gene matches: 7. The CDR3 nucleotides read TGTGCCAGCAGTCAGGGGGGTTTTAATGAAGCTTTCTTT. Amino acid sequence: CASSQGGFNEAFF.

V is TRBV11-2 and J is TRBJ1-3; D not resolved. Trimming took off 1 base at V and 4 bases at J, with 8 bases between the two ends. Germline CDR1 and CDR2: SGHAT and FQNNGV. CDR3 length: 14 residues. The CDR3 is CASSLGGEGNTIYF. The CDR3, as DNA: TGTGCCAGCAGCTTAGGCGGGGAAGGAAACACCATATATTTT.

This rearrangement joins TRBV19 to TRBJ2-2; 12 bases are shared with TRBD2. Per the germline V gene, CDR1 is LNHDA and CDR2 is SQIVND (reference sequence). The V and J ends lost 9 bases and 8 bases, in that order; junction bases with no gene match: 13. The CDR3 loop spans 16 amino acids. The CDR3 sequence is CASHPWGLAGRGELFF. In nucleotides, the CDR3 is TGTGCCAGCCACCCCTGGGGACTAGCGGGCCGGGGGGAGCTGTTTTTT.

The chain couples TRBV5-1 to TRBJ1-1, with 7 bases aligning to TRBD1. Germline CDR1 reads SGHRS; CDR2 reads YFSETQ. This CDR3 comprises 15 residues. V shed 3 bases, J shed 1 base, and the junction held 6 bases outside the gene matches. The CDR3 coding sequence is TGCGCCAGCAGCTCATCGGGACAGACGAACACTGAAGCTTTCTTT. Translating it yields CASSSSGQTNTEAFF. Full variable domain (missing parts from reference TRBV5-1 and TRBJ1-1): KAGVTQTPRYLIKTRGQQVTLSCSPISGHRSVSWYQQTPGQGLQFLFEYFSETQRNKGNFPGRFSGRQFSNSRSEMNVSTLELGDSALYLCASSSSGQTNTEAFFGQGTRLTVV.

The chain uses TRBV5-1 and TRBJ2-1, with 7 nucleotides matching TRBD1. Germline V CDR1 and CDR2: SGHRS, YFSETQ. V was pared by 4 bases and J by 6 bases, with 13 bases of the junction left unmatched. The CDR3 length is 16 residues. CDR3 coding DNA: TGCGCCAGCAGCCTCGGGACAGTCTTTTTATCCAATGAGCAGTTCTTC. Translation: CASSLGTVFLSNEQFF.

This clone was counted once. CDR3 DNA: TGTGCCAGCAGCGGGACAGGGGTCTTCAATCAGCCCCAGCATTTT. This codes for CASSGTGVFNQPQHF. This sequence joins TRBV5-5 and TRBJ1-5, with TRBD1 matching 10 bases. This CDR3 spans 15 amino acids. Germline lookup yields CDR1 SGHKS and CDR2 YYEKEE (reference sequence). The J segment lost 3 bases and the V segment lost 4 bases, leaving 4 bases of the junction unmatched. Full variable domain (outside the CDR3, taken from reference TRBV5-5 and TRBJ1-5): DAGVTQSPTHLIKTRGQQVTLRCSPISGHKSVSWYQQVLGQGPQFIFQYYEKEERGRGNFPDRFSARQFPNYSSELNVNALLLGDSALYLCASSGTGVFNQPQHFGDGTRLSIL.

V is TRBV2 and J is TRBJ1-2; 9 nucleotides align to TRBD1. Germline values: CDR1 SNHLY, CDR2 FYNNEI. This CDR3 region has 16 residues. J lost 0 bases, V lost 3 bases, and 5 bases had no gene match. CDR3 in DNA: TGTGCCAGCAGTGACTTGGACAGGGGAGCTAACTATGGCTACACCTTC. Its protein is CASSDLDRGANYGYTF.

This chain joins TRBV7-9 and TRBJ1-4; a possible D gene is TRBD1 (5 bases). The CDR3 loop spans 13 amino acids. Germline CDR1 is SEHNR and CDR2 is FQNEAQ (reference sequence). Between the trimmed V and J ends, which lost 5 bases and 8 bases, there was a span of 12 bases. This chain's CDR3 is CASSLRVGEKLFF. Written as DNA, the CDR3 is TGTGCCAGCAGCCTCAGGGTAGGGGAAAAACTGTTTTTT.

The sample holds one count of this clone. This CDR3 is CASSLSSPTEAFF. The CDR3 DNA follows: TGTGCCAGCAGCTTGTCTAGTCCCACTGAAGCTTTCTTT. The V call is TRBV5-5, the J call TRBJ1-1, with D uncertain. Germline values: CDR1 SGHKS, CDR2 YYEKEE (reference sequence). V was trimmed by 1 base and J by 4 bases, leaving 8 bases between them. This CDR3 spans 13 amino acids.

This chain links TRBV6-9 with TRBJ1-1; D unclear. This CDR3 has 13 amino acids. From germline, CDR1 is MNHGY and CDR2 SVAAGI. V was clipped by 6 bases and J by 4 bases, with 12 bases between them. For the CDR3, the DNA is TGTGCCAGCAGAGTCATAAAGCTCACTGAAGCTTTCTTT. Its protein is CASRVIKLTEAFF.

V is TRBV4-1 and J is TRBJ1-1; 10 bases line up with TRBD1. V lost 4 bases, J lost 2 bases, and 16 bases stayed unmatched. In germline, CDR1 is MGHRA, CDR2 YSYEKL. The CDR3 is 19 residues long. The CDR3 reads CASSPSGTGVRRVNTEAFF. DNA of the CDR3: TGCGCCAGCAGCCCCTCCGGGACAGGGGTGCGCAGGGTTAACACTGAAGCTTTCTTT.

V and J are TRBV5-1 and TRBJ2-5; possibly TRBD1 for D (6 bases). The V and J ends lost 8 bases and 2 bases respectively, with 13 bases between them. This CDR3 spans 13 amino acids. CDR1 SGHRS and CDR2 YFSETQ come from the germline V gene. DNA for the CDR3: TGCGCCAGTTTCCAGGGGATACAAGAGACCCAGTACTTC. This gives the protein CASFQGIQETQYF.

J is TRBJ1-2 and V is TRBV21-1; TRBD1, as called in the table, went unchecked against the DNA. TRBV21-1 is labeled a pseudogene. This CDR3 has 17 residues. The CDR3: CASSKGLGLASNYGYTF. CDR3 coding DNA: TGTGCCAGCAGCAAGGGGTTGGGGCTTGCCTCTAACTATGGCTACACCTTC.

The chain is built from TRBV9 and TRBJ1-4, with a possible D match to TRBD1 (6 bases). The V gene's germline CDR1 is SGDLS and CDR2 YYNGEE. V was cut by 0 bases and J by 5 bases, with 14 bases left in between. The CDR3 has 16 residues. CDR3 sequence (DNA): TGTGCCAGCAGCGTAGGGGGGCAGGGCTGGAATGAAAAACTGTTTTTT. Translating gives CASSVGGQGWNEKLFF.

V usage is TRBV7-2 and J usage is TRBJ1-1; D remains unclear. CDR3 length: 14 amino acids. The ends were cut back, 5 bases at V and 4 bases at J, with 14 bases in the middle. Germline V gives CDR1 SGHTA, CDR2 FQGNSA. The CDR3, as DNA: TGTGCCAGCAGCCAGGTCGGTAGCGTCACTGAAGCTTTCTTT. Protein: CASSQVGSVTEAFF.

The rearrangement links TRBV6-5 to TRBJ1-5; D is ambiguous. CDR3 size: 14 residues. V was cut by 6 bases and J by 11 bases, with 20 bases left in between. The germline V gene encodes CDR1 MNHEY and CDR2 SVGAGI. The CDR3 DNA reads TGTGCCAGCAGACCCACAGAGGGTCCAATGGCCCAGCATTTT. Its protein product is CASRPTEGPMAQHF.

V is TRBV5-4 and J is TRBJ1-4, with D possibly TRBD1 on 6 matching bases. The CDR3 is made up of 14 amino acids. Germline assignment: CDR1 SGHNT and CDR2 YYREEE (reference sequence). Deletions cut 4 bases from V and 8 bases from J, with 15 bases between. CDR3 sequence: CASSPSTGKEKLFF. The CDR3, as DNA: TGTGCCAGCAGCCCTTCGACAGGAAAGGAAAAACTGTTTTTT.

The chain uses TRBV11-3 and TRBJ2-1; D possibly corresponds to TRBD2 (7 bases). Germline V gene sequence: CDR1 SGHNT, CDR2 YENEEA. CDR3 length equals 15 residues. V lost 1 base, J lost 6 bases, and 13 bases lay in between. For the CDR3, the DNA is TGTGCCAGCAGCTTAGGCCTAGGGGGGGGCAATGAGCAGTTCTTC. Protein: CASSLGLGGGNEQFF.

The V call is TRBV18, the J call TRBJ1-2, with 7 bases identical to TRBD1. J lost 6 bases, V lost 4 bases, and 11 bases had no gene match. Germline lookup yields CDR1 KGHSH and CDR2 LQKENI. This CDR3 has 15 residues. The CDR3 DNA follows: TGTGCCAGCTCACGAACCTTACAGGGGAAGGATGGCTACACCTTC. This encodes CASSRTLQGKDGYTF.

The chain recombines TRBV18 with TRBJ2-6, with 8 positions matching TRBD1. Germline-derived CDR1 and CDR2 are KGHSH and LQKENI. There are 17 residues in the CDR3. J lost 0 bases, V lost 3 bases, and 4 bases had no gene match. The CDR3 DNA reads as TGTGCCAGCTCACCGGGACAGGCGATCTCTGGGGCCAACGTCCTGACTTTC. Amino acid sequence: CASSPGQAISGANVLTF.

The rearrangement uses TRBV7-9 and TRBJ1-6, with 7 bases lining up with TRBD1. The CDR3 has 13 amino acids. The germline V gene encodes CDR1 SEHNR and CDR2 FQNEAQ (reference sequence). J gave up 9 bases and V 5 bases, and 4 bases lay outside the gene matches. CDR3 DNA sequence: TGTGCCAGCAGCACAGGACAGGCTTCACCCCTCCACTTT. Translating gives CASSTGQASPLHF.